The 7 T cell receptor beta chains in this list originate from one sample, sequenced in a study of tumor and adjacent non-tumor tissue in lung cancer. The template was RNA from unsorted bulk tissue. This non-tumor lung sample came from over 3 cm beyond the tumor edge. A modified ARM-PCR protocol with three rounds of nested PCR amplified TCRbeta. TCRdb reprocessed the multiplex PCR reads with MiXCR, giving one entry per CDR3 protein. The profile shows tens of thousands of distinct CDR3 sequences, roughly 80% of them singletons. Sequenced material: distant non-tumor lung tissue. Receptors were obtained from a man aged 55-75 years with non-small cell lung cancer.

With regard to this clonotype: One junction end does not reproduce the germline sequence, and a read error may be involved. This chain uses TRBV11-2 with TRBJ2-5, with a weak D call TRBD1 (5 bases). Germline CDR1 and CDR2: SGHAT and FQNNGV. The CDR3 is 14 amino acids. For the CDR3, the DNA is TGTGCCTGCAGCTATGGACATGTCCAAGAGACCCAGTACTTC. Translation: CACSYGHVQETQYF.

Comment on this clonotype: This may stem from a read error, because a much larger clone lies one nucleotide away. The V and J genes are TRBV20-1 and TRBJ2-5; tentatively, D is TRBD2 (6 bases). Germline lookup yields CDR1 DFQATT and CDR2 SNEGSKA (reference sequence). This CDR3 has 10 amino acids. DNA of the CDR3: TGCAGTACTAGCTCGGAGACCCAGTACTTC. Translation gives CSTSSETQYF.

This clonotype was counted once. Likely a read error: the CDR3 ends without its conserved phenylalanine or tryptophan. The chain combines TRBV4-1 with TRBJ2-7, with 8 nucleotides matching TRBD1. The CDR3 has 15 amino acids. Germline loops: CDR1 MGHRA, CDR2 YSYEKL. CDR3 sequence reads: CASTQDRGTSYEQYI. The CDR3 bases are TGCGCCAGCACCCAAGACAGGGGCACTTCCTACGAGCAGTACATC.

With regard to this clonotype: The missing conserved phenylalanine or tryptophan at the end of this CDR3 makes a read error likely. The gene calls are TRBV11-2 and TRBJ2-6; D perhaps matches TRBD1 (5 bases). The CDR3 covers 14 residues. Looked up from germline, CDR1 is SGHAT and CDR2 is FQNNGV. CDR3 in amino acids: CDGSPISGANFLTL. CDR3 DNA sequence: TGTGACGGTAGTCCTATCTCTGGGGCCAACTTCCTGACTCTC.

As for this clonotype: The conserved closing phenylalanine or tryptophan is absent in this CDR3, likely reflecting a read error. The limits of the CDR3 on the DNA are not certain, so only TCRdb's listed CDR3 is given. This sequence joins TRBV6-1 and TRBJ1-1. 16 amino acids form the CDR3, both terminal residues included. Germline V gives CDR1 MNHNS, CDR2 SASEGT. CDR3: CASLKGYRAGRTEALL.

The chain carries TRBV11-3 and TRBJ1-1; D gene unclear. V lost 6 bases and J lost 1, with 24 bases in between. The CDR3 runs to 18 residues. Germline CDR1 SGHNT, CDR2 YENEEA. The CDR3 DNA reads TGTGCCAGCAGTTTAACGTCGAGTCTGTATGGTCGGAACACTGAAGCTTTCTTT. As protein: CASSLTSSLYGRNTEAFF.

This clonotype was recorded only once. Germline and junction disagree at one end, which may indicate a read error. This rearrangement joins TRBV6-2 or TRBV6-3 to TRBJ2-7; D is undetermined. The CDR3 loop spans 15 amino acids. The germline V gene encodes CDR1 MNHEY and CDR2 SVGEGT. CDR3 bases: TGTGCCAGCTGTTACAGCGTGGCAAACTACAATGAGCAGTACTTC. This sequence encodes CASCYSVANYNEQYF.